Each of the 14 T cell receptor beta chains below was sequenced from the same sample in a study of radiotherapy plus CTLA-4 blockade in lung cancer. Some clones are missing from TCRdb's copy, which holds only in-frame ones; the method was immunoSEQ multiplex PCR. The data hold 85,000 to 90,000 clones, with roughly 78% observed a single time. This sample comprised peripheral blood, obtained from a patient treated with radiotherapy plus ipilimumab. The receptors were sampled from a human donor with non-small cell lung cancer that progressed on radiotherapy plus ipilimumab.

Only a few counts were recorded for this clone. CDR3 in DNA: TGTGCCAGCTCACCCGGTGTTAACTATGGCTACACCTTC. Translated: CASSPGVNYGYTF. V gene TRBV18 combines with J gene TRBJ1-2; D gene uncertain. V was clipped by 3 bases and J by 1 base, with 6 bases between them. CDR1 is KGHSH and CDR2 is LQKENI in the germline V gene. The CDR3 is 13 amino acids.

The gene calls are TRBV6-5 and TRBJ1-2; no reliable D call. Germline CDR1 MNHEY, CDR2 SVGAGI. The CDR3 length is 14 residues. The V end was cut by 0 bases, the J end by 4 bases, with 9 bases between. The CDR3 DNA follows: TGTGCCAGCAGTTACTCTGGGAACTTCTATGGCTACACCTTC. This gives the protein CASSYSGNFYGYTF.

The chain combines TRBV11-2 with TRBJ1-5; 9 bases line up with TRBD1. There are 15 residues in the CDR3. The junction had 8 bases not matched to a gene; V was cut back by 2 bases and J by 9 bases. Germline V CDR1 and CDR2: SGHAT, FQNNGV. The CDR3 here is CASSLSQGAGRPQHF. The DNA for the CDR3 is TGTGCCAGCAGCTTATCACAGGGGGCCGGTCGGCCCCAGCATTTT.

This chain joins TRBV5-1 and TRBJ2-7; D is perhaps TRBD2 (6 bases). CDR1 is SGHRS and CDR2 is YFSETQ in the germline V gene. The V end lost 0 bases, the J end lost 9 bases, and 19 bases lay between the germline ends. This CDR3 has 15 residues. In DNA, the CDR3 is TGCGCCAGCAGCTTGGCGGGGGTCCCCAATGAGGTGCAGTACTTC. Its translation: CASSLAGVPNEVQYF.

This clone was counted a single time. The same CDR3 also results from other DNA sequences found in this sample. The chain joins TRBV11-2 to TRBJ2-3; D unclear. V shed 5 bases and J shed 1 base, with 19 bases lying between them. The CDR3 spans 17 residues. Germline loops: CDR1 SGHAT, CDR2 FQNNGV. The CDR3 sequence: CASSPASGVLGTDTQYF. For the CDR3, the DNA is TGTGCCAGCAGCCCCGCGTCGGGTGTTTTAGGCACAGATACGCAGTATTTT.

The chain links TRBV6-1 to TRBJ1-5; 8 nucleotides match TRBD1. V trimming: 7 bases; J trimming: 1 base; junction bases outside the gene matches: 6. The CDR3 loop spans 15 amino acids. CDR1 and CDR2 (germline): MNHNS, SASEGT. CDR3 loop: CASMMDRDSNQPQHF. The CDR3 coding sequence is TGTGCCAGCATGATGGACAGGGACAGCAATCAGCCCCAGCATTTT.

The CDR3 DNA reads as TGTGCCAGTAGTATAACGGTCACCGGGGAGCTGTTTTTT. It yields the protein CASSITVTGELFF. The chain uses TRBV19 and TRBJ2-2; D gene uncertain. Germline V CDR1 and CDR2: LNHDA, SQIVND (reference sequence). Trimming removed 2 bases from V and 4 bases from J, with 5 bases in between. This CDR3 is 13 amino acids long.

The V and J genes are TRBV11-3 and TRBJ1-1; D perhaps matches TRBD1 (6 bases). Trimming cost V 6 bases and J 5 bases, with 13 bases left between them. Germline-derived CDR1 and CDR2 are SGHNT and YENEEA. The CDR3 extends over 13 amino acids. CDR3 loop: CASSALQGTEAFF. CDR3 in DNA: TGTGCCAGCAGTGCACTCCAGGGGACTGAAGCTTTCTTT.

This clone was counted a few times. The rearrangement links TRBV7-6 to TRBJ2-3; D possibly uses TRBD1 or TRBD2 (5 bases each). V was trimmed by 5 bases and J by 5 bases, leaving 17 bases between them. This CDR3 is 15 amino acids long. CDR1 SGHVS and CDR2 FNYEAQ come from the germline V gene. This chain's CDR3 is CASSPTAGRGDTQYF. CDR3 DNA sequence: TGTGCCAGCAGCCCTACCGCAGGGAGAGGAGATACGCAGTATTTT.

There are a few counts of this clone. The rearrangement links TRBV30 to TRBJ2-1; 7 nucleotides line up with TRBD1. The CDR3 extends over 11 amino acids. Germline assignment: CDR1 GTSNPN and CDR2 SVGIG (reference sequence). The trim removed 4 bases at V and 6 bases at J, leaving 0 bases unmatched. CDR3 amino acids: CAWTGGNEQFF. CDR3 nucleotides: TGTGCCTGGACAGGGGGCAATGAGCAGTTCTTC.

The chain couples TRBV7-3 to TRBJ2-3, with 9 bases that match TRBD2. From germline, CDR1 is SGHTA and CDR2 FQGTGA. With 5 bases clipped from V and 0 bases from J, the junction kept 6 bases outside the gene matches. This CDR3 is 16 amino acids long. The CDR3 loop is CASSRNGLASTDTQYF. CDR3 DNA sequence: TGTGCCAGCAGCCGCAACGGACTAGCGAGCACAGATACGCAGTATTTT.

The rearrangement uses TRBV9 and TRBJ1-5; perhaps TRBD1 as D (6 bases). The ends were cut back, 1 base at V and 1 base at J, with 21 bases in the middle. From germline, CDR1 is SGDLS and CDR2 YYNGEE. The CDR3 runs 19 residues. This CDR3 is CASSVITRGSILSNQPQHF. In nucleotides, the CDR3 is TGTGCCAGCAGCGTAATAACCAGGGGCTCTATCTTGAGCAATCAGCCCCAGCATTTT. Combining the CDR3 with reference TRBV9 and TRBJ1-5 gives the whole variable domain DSGVTQTPKHLITATGQRVTLRCSPRSGDLSVYWYQQSLDQGLQFLIQYYNGEERAKGNILERFSAQQFPDLHSELNLSSLELGDSALYFCASSVITRGSILSNQPQHFGDGTRLSIL.

In its sample, this clone was seen once. This sequence joins TRBV7-2 and TRBJ2-2; 10 bases fit TRBD1. Germline V gene data show CDR1 as SGHTA and CDR2 as FQGNSA. The CDR3 is made up of 16 amino acids. V lost 1 base to trimming and J lost 4 bases; unmatched junction nucleotides: 3. The CDR3 reads CASSLVGQGSTGELFF. The CDR3, as DNA: TGTGCCAGCAGCTTAGTGGGACAGGGGAGCACCGGGGAGCTGTTTTTT.

The chain couples TRBV2 to TRBJ2-1; D is possibly TRBD1 (6 bases). The CDR3 has 13 amino acids. V was cut by 4 bases and J by 4 bases, with 8 bases left in between. Germline V gene data show CDR1 as SNHLY and CDR2 as FYNNEI. Here the CDR3 reads CASSGQEYNEQFF. The CDR3 nucleotides are TGTGCCAGCAGTGGACAGGAGTACAATGAGCAGTTCTTC.